These T cell receptor beta chains were read from a single sample in a study of CD8+ T cells in alopecia areata. Sequencing used immunoSEQ multiplex PCR; TCRdb keeps in-frame clones, though not all of them. The sample shows about 140,000 clones, roughly 52% of them seen only once. This specimen was CD8+ T cells sorted from blood, taken at week 4, from a patient treated with tofacitinib. These receptors were collected from a human donor with alopecia areata. Each CDR3 is given with its conserved first and last residue. Each record gives: V gene, D gene, clone size, J gene, CDR3 protein, CDR3 DNA. The D gene is left open where the match is weak. Only part of the rows carry a size: once, few, many, or a class if the clone is expanded.

v_gene: TRBV5-4
d_gene: .
abundance: few
j_gene: TRBJ2-1
CDR3aa: CASSLEGGYNEQFF
CDR3nt: TGTGCCAGCAGCTTGGAGGGGGGTTACAATGAGCAGTTCTTC

v_gene: TRBV19
d_gene: .
abundance: .
j_gene: TRBJ1-2
CDR3aa: CASSIAGSGYTF
CDR3nt: TGTGCCAGTAGTATTGCAGGGAGTGGCTACACCTTC

v_gene: TRBV5-1
d_gene: .
abundance: .
j_gene: TRBJ1-1
CDR3aa: CASSLDGEDPEAFF
CDR3nt: TGCGCCAGCAGCTTGGACGGGGAGGACCCTGAAGCTTTCTTT

v_gene: TRBV13
d_gene: TRBD2
abundance: .
j_gene: TRBJ2-1
CDR3aa: CASTAGLADNEQFF
CDR3nt: TGTGCCAGCACCGCGGGACTAGCCGACAATGAGCAGTTCTTC

v_gene: TRBV15
d_gene: .
abundance: few
j_gene: TRBJ1-1
CDR3aa: CATTEDSPGTEAFF
CDR3nt: TGTGCCACCACCGAGGACAGTCCTGGCACTGAAGCTTTCTTT

v_gene: TRBV13
d_gene: .
abundance: .
j_gene: TRBJ2-3
CDR3aa: CASSFFTDTQYF
CDR3nt: TGTGCCAGCAGCTTCTTCACAGATACGCAGTATTTT

v_gene: TRBV7-9
d_gene: .
abundance: .
j_gene: TRBJ2-3
CDR3aa: CASSLDSGGSTDTQYF
CDR3nt: TGTGCCAGCAGCTTAGATTCCGGGGGAAGCACAGATACGCAGTATTTT

v_gene: TRBV29-1
d_gene: TRBD1
abundance: .
j_gene: TRBJ2-1
CDR3aa: CSVEETGSNEQFF
CDR3nt: TGCAGCGTTGAGGAGACAGGGTCTAATGAGCAGTTCTTC

v_gene: TRBV15
d_gene: TRBD1
abundance: .
j_gene: TRBJ2-5
CDR3aa: CATSGPTGIDLETQYF
CDR3nt: TGTGCCACCAGCGGACCGACAGGGATCGACTTAGAGACCCAGTACTTC

v_gene: TRBV9
d_gene: .
abundance: once
j_gene: TRBJ2-5
CDR3aa: CASSVRDGAETQYF
CDR3nt: TGTGCCAGCAGCGTCCGGGACGGAGCCGAGACCCAGTACTTC

v_gene: TRBV7-9
d_gene: .
abundance: few
j_gene: TRBJ1-1
CDR3aa: CASRGSRAQGAFF
CDR3nt: TGTGCCAGCAGGGGCTCGAGGGCGCAGGGAGCTTTCTTT

v_gene: TRBV29-1
d_gene: .
abundance: few
j_gene: TRBJ1-2
CDR3aa: CSVEDPGNYGYTF
CDR3nt: TGCAGCGTTGAAGATCCAGGGAACTATGGCTACACCTTC

v_gene: TRBV18
d_gene: .
abundance: .
j_gene: TRBJ2-1
CDR3aa: CASSTGFLGDDEQFF
CDR3nt: TGTGCCAGCTCAACGGGGTTTCTGGGCGACGATGAGCAGTTCTTC

v_gene: TRBV4-1
d_gene: TRBD2
abundance: few
j_gene: TRBJ2-3
CDR3aa: CASSHGAGGPTDTQYF
CDR3nt: TGCGCCAGCAGCCATGGTGCGGGGGGCCCCACAGATACGCAGTATTTT

v_gene: TRBV10-3
d_gene: TRBD1
abundance: few
j_gene: TRBJ2-5
CDR3aa: CAISLDRVQETQYF
CDR3nt: TGTGCCATCAGCTTGGACAGGGTCCAAGAGACCCAGTACTTC

v_gene: TRBV6-4
d_gene: TRBD2
abundance: .
j_gene: TRBJ2-1
CDR3aa: CASSYGTSGGNEQFF
CDR3nt: TGTGCCAGCAGTTACGGGACTAGCGGGGGCAATGAGCAGTTCTTC

v_gene: TRBV6-5
d_gene: TRBD2
abundance: .
j_gene: TRBJ2-3
CDR3aa: CASSLIGGAADTQYF
CDR3nt: TGTGCCAGCAGCCTCATCGGGGGGGCGGCAGATACGCAGTATTTT

v_gene: TRBV6-5
d_gene: .
abundance: once
j_gene: TRBJ1-5
CDR3aa: CASNMRHSNQPQHF
CDR3nt: TGTGCCAGCAATATGCGGCATAGCAATCAGCCCCAGCATTTT

v_gene: TRBV5-6
d_gene: TRBD2
abundance: .
j_gene: TRBJ2-5
CDR3aa: CASSPGGGIGETQYF
CDR3nt: TGTGCCAGCAGCCCCGGGGGGGGCATAGGGGAGACCCAGTACTTC

v_gene: TRBV5-1
d_gene: .
abundance: many
j_gene: TRBJ2-7
CDR3aa: CASSLAAGYEQYF
CDR3nt: TGCGCCAGCAGCTTGGCTGCGGGGTACGAGCAGTACTTC

v_gene: TRBV9
d_gene: TRBD2
abundance: .
j_gene: TRBJ2-5
CDR3aa: CASSVGSGGAGKETQYF
CDR3nt: TGTGCCAGCAGCGTAGGGAGCGGGGGGGCAGGAAAGGAGACCCAGTACTTC

v_gene: TRBV7-9
d_gene: .
abundance: once
j_gene: TRBJ2-7
CDR3aa: CASSSDLTEQYF
CDR3nt: TGTGCCAGCAGCTCAGATTTGACCGAGCAGTACTTC

v_gene: TRBV30
d_gene: .
abundance: few
j_gene: TRBJ1-1
CDR3aa: CAWSAGAADTEAFF
CDR3nt: TGTGCCTGGAGTGCCGGGGCGGCGGACACTGAAGCTTTCTTT

v_gene: TRBV7-9
d_gene: .
abundance: .
j_gene: TRBJ2-5
CDR3aa: CASSPGREMEETQYF
CDR3nt: TGTGCCAGCAGCCCCGGACGGGAGATGGAAGAGACCCAGTACTTC

v_gene: TRBV2
d_gene: TRBD1
abundance: .
j_gene: TRBJ1-2
CDR3aa: CASSEGQGPDYGYTF
CDR3nt: TGTGCCAGCAGTGAAGGACAGGGTCCGGACTATGGCTACACCTTC

v_gene: TRBV15
d_gene: TRBD1
abundance: many
j_gene: TRBJ2-1
CDR3aa: CATSSRGQPIYNEQFF
CDR3nt: TGTGCCACCAGCAGCAGGGGACAGCCGATCTACAATGAGCAGTTCTTC

v_gene: TRBV15
d_gene: TRBD1
abundance: .
j_gene: TRBJ2-1
CDR3aa: CATSSRDRGQNEQFF
CDR3nt: TGTGCCACCAGCAGCCGGGACAGGGGGCAGAATGAGCAGTTCTTC

v_gene: TRBV9
d_gene: .
abundance: .
j_gene: TRBJ2-3
CDR3aa: CASSVVEGPSTDTQYF
CDR3nt: TGTGCCAGCAGCGTAGTTGAGGGACCTAGCACAGATACGCAGTATTTT

v_gene: TRBV6-5
d_gene: .
abundance: .
j_gene: TRBJ2-7
CDR3aa: CASSFGGSYEQYF
CDR3nt: TGTGCCAGCAGTTTTGGGGGATCCTACGAGCAGTACTTC

v_gene: TRBV30
d_gene: TRBD1
abundance: .
j_gene: TRBJ2-5
CDR3aa: CAWSVRGGDETQYF
CDR3nt: TGTGCCTGGAGTGTAAGAGGGGGCGACGAGACCCAGTACTTC

v_gene: TRBV6-1
d_gene: TRBD1
abundance: few
j_gene: TRBJ1-2
CDR3aa: CASSPWDRLDGYTF
CDR3nt: TGTGCCAGCAGTCCCTGGGACAGGCTCGATGGCTACACCTTC

v_gene: TRBV7-9
d_gene: .
abundance: .
j_gene: TRBJ2-7
CDR3aa: CASSSARDRSYEQYF
CDR3nt: TGTGCCAGCAGCTCCGCGCGGGACCGATCCTACGAGCAGTACTTC

v_gene: TRBV5-8
d_gene: .
abundance: .
j_gene: TRBJ1-6
CDR3aa: CASSSYSPHF
CDR3nt: TGTGCCAGCAGCTCATATTCACCCCACTTT

v_gene: TRBV27
d_gene: TRBD1
abundance: .
j_gene: TRBJ1-2
CDR3aa: CASSLVGDRGSGYTF
CDR3nt: TGTGCCAGCAGTTTAGTAGGGGACAGGGGGTCTGGCTACACCTTC

v_gene: TRBV27
d_gene: .
abundance: .
j_gene: TRBJ2-7
CDR3aa: CASSASTAGGFYEQYF
CDR3nt: TGTGCCAGCAGTGCTTCTACAGCCGGCGGATTCTACGAGCAGTACTTC

v_gene: TRBV15
d_gene: TRBD1
abundance: .
j_gene: TRBJ1-5
CDR3aa: CATGDRVSNQPQHF
CDR3nt: TGTGCCACCGGGGACAGGGTCAGCAATCAGCCCCAGCATTTT

v_gene: TRBV14
d_gene: .
abundance: .
j_gene: TRBJ1-1
CDR3aa: CASRKEGHTEAFF
CDR3nt: TGTGCCAGCAGGAAGGAGGGACACACTGAAGCTTTCTTT

v_gene: TRBV7-9
d_gene: .
abundance: .
j_gene: TRBJ2-7
CDR3aa: CASSLASGEQYF
CDR3nt: TGTGCCAGCAGCTTAGCGTCGGGCGAGCAGTACTTC

v_gene: TRBV30
d_gene: .
abundance: .
j_gene: TRBJ2-5
CDR3aa: CAWSVGVEGYF
CDR3nt: TGTGCCTGGAGTGTAGGGGTCGAGGGGTACTTC

v_gene: TRBV6-5
d_gene: .
abundance: .
j_gene: TRBJ2-7
CDR3aa: CASRGDNSYEQYF
CDR3nt: TGTGCCAGCAGAGGAGACAACTCCTACGAGCAGTACTTC

v_gene: TRBV5-6
d_gene: .
abundance: .
j_gene: TRBJ1-2
CDR3aa: CASSFTARSHYGYTF
CDR3nt: TGTGCCAGCAGCTTCACGGCCCGATCCCACTATGGCTACACCTTC

v_gene: TRBV14
d_gene: .
abundance: .
j_gene: TRBJ2-3
CDR3aa: CASSQEPTSTDTQYF
CDR3nt: TGTGCCAGCAGCCAAGAACCCACTAGCACAGATACGCAGTATTTT